Following are 20 T cell receptor beta chains from one sample sequenced in a study of shared clonotypes between healthy human individuals. Generated by immunoSEQ multiplex PCR, the TCRdb table keeps only in-frame clones and is missing some. The table shows 470,000 or so clones, with approximately 78% occurring only once. Sequenced: PBMCs. The source of these receptors is a middle-aged woman in good health. Some clones in this sample may be carry-over from other donors' samples.

The chain links TRBV2 to TRBJ2-7, with no clear D. Trimming took 4 bases from V and 3 from J, leaving 10 bases between them. This CDR3 has 13 amino acids. CDR1 is SNHLY and CDR2 is FYNNEI in the germline V gene. The chain's CDR3 is CASSVWLGYEQYF. The CDR3 DNA reads as TGTGCCAGCAGTGTTTGGCTTGGCTACGAGCAGTACTTC.

A few counts support this clone. The chain recombines TRBV6-5 with TRBJ2-3, with D possibly matching TRBD2 (5 bases). Trimming stripped 0 bases from V and 6 bases from J, with 7 bases between. In germline, CDR1 is MNHEY, CDR2 SVGAGI. This CDR3 has 13 amino acids. CDR3 DNA: TGTGCCAGCAGTTACTCGCGGGCGGATACGCAGTATTTT. This gives the protein CASSYSRADTQYF.

This clone showed up just a few times. V usage is TRBV13 and J usage is TRBJ1-1; 7 bases are a match to TRBD1. V shed 0 bases, J shed 3 bases, and the junction held 4 bases outside the gene matches. CDR3 length: 15 residues. Germline loops: CDR1 PRHDT, CDR2 FYEKMQ (reference sequence). CDR3 amino acids: CASSLGVGGYTEAFF. As DNA, the CDR3 is TGTGCCAGCAGCTTAGGAGTAGGGGGCTACACTGAAGCTTTCTTT.

This clone has just one count. V and J are TRBV5-5 and TRBJ1-1; TRBD1 might be the D (6 bases). The CDR3 runs to 15 residues. Germline CDR1 SGHKS, CDR2 YYEKEE (reference sequence). V lost 3 bases and J lost 0, with 12 bases in between. The CDR3 reads CASSSRGGLNTEAFF. The CDR3 coding sequence is TGTGCCAGCAGCTCCCGCGGGGGCTTGAACACTGAAGCTTTCTTT.

V is TRBV27 and J is TRBJ2-7; D perhaps matches TRBD2 (5 bases). This CDR3 spans 15 amino acids. The germline CDR1 and CDR2 sequences are MNHEY and SMNVEV (reference sequence). The ends were cut back, 7 bases at V and 4 bases at J, with 20 bases in the middle. CDR3 in DNA: TGTGCCAGCATAGGACGAGGCCTAGCTGTTTACGAGCAGTACTTC. As protein: CASIGRGLAVYEQYF.

The rearrangement uses TRBV28 and TRBJ1-1; 9 bases fit TRBD1. J gave up 4 bases and V 6 bases, and 6 bases lay outside the gene matches. The CDR3 is 14 residues long. The germline V gene has CDR1 MDHEN and CDR2 SYDVKM. CDR3 DNA sequence: TGTGCCAGCAGCCCCACAGGGGGCGTCACTGAAGCTTTCTTT. Its translation is CASSPTGGVTEAFF.

The chain links TRBV7-3 to TRBJ2-1, with D possibly being TRBD2 (6 bases). CDR1 is SGHTA and CDR2 is FQGTGA in the germline V gene. The length of the CDR3 is 14 residues. Trimming pared 5 bases from V and 6 bases from J, leaving 14 bases between. In DNA, the CDR3 is TGTGCCAGCAGCGCTAGCGCCGGAATCAATGAGCAGTTCTTC. Translation: CASSASAGINEQFF.

The J gene is TRBJ2-7, the V gene TRBV5-1; 7 bases fit TRBD1. Germline V gene lookup returns CDR1 SGHRS and CDR2 YFSETQ. CDR3 size: 17 residues. The trim removed 2 bases at V and 7 bases at J, leaving 18 bases unmatched. The CDR3 is CASSFWTGGTPVGEQYF. The CDR3, as DNA: TGCGCCAGCAGCTTTTGGACAGGAGGCACTCCCGTGGGGGAGCAGTACTTC.

This chain joins TRBV7-3 and TRBJ2-1; D gene ambiguous. The V gene lost 1 base and the J gene lost 7 bases, with 8 bases spanning the gap. Germline CDR1 SGHTA, CDR2 FQGTGA. The CDR3 spans 13 residues. The CDR3 region has the DNA TGTGCCAGCAGCTTAAGGGCCGGGAATGAGCAGTTCTTC. It yields the protein CASSLRAGNEQFF.

The chain couples TRBV28 to TRBJ2-3; D uncertain. CDR1 MDHEN and CDR2 SYDVKM come from the germline V gene. The CDR3 has 14 amino acids. Deletions cut 2 bases from V and 0 bases from J, with 6 bases between. The CDR3 region has the DNA TGTGCCAGCAGTTTAGGGCTGAGCACAGATACGCAGTATTTT. The encoded protein is CASSLGLSTDTQYF.

The chain is built from TRBV7-3 and TRBJ2-4; D gene ambiguous. The CDR3 covers 13 residues. Per the germline V gene, CDR1 is SGHTA and CDR2 is FQGTGA. V was shortened by 2 bases and J by 8 bases, with 10 bases between the two germline ends. CDR3 DNA sequence: TGTGCCAGCAGCTTACAGAATAGGGACATTCAGTACTTC. It specifies CASSLQNRDIQYF.

Regarding this clone: One junction end does not reproduce the germline sequence, and a read error may be involved. The genes are TRBV28 and TRBJ2-7; 15 nucleotides agree with TRBD2. Germline V gene sequence: CDR1 MDHEN, CDR2 SYDVKM. The CDR3 loop spans 15 amino acids. CDR3 residues: CASSFRGLAGGRPDF. The CDR3 DNA follows: TGTGCCAGCAGTTTCCGGGGACTAGCGGGAGGCCGCCCGGACTTC.

This clone was observed many times. The chain has TRBV7-2 and TRBJ2-1; tentatively, D is TRBD1 or TRBD2 (5 bases each). The V end was cut by 2 bases, the J end by 0 bases, with 8 bases between. Germline CDR1 is SGHTA and CDR2 is FQGNSA. The CDR3 loop spans 15 amino acids. The CDR3 reads CASSLWGNSYNEQFF. CDR3 sequence (DNA): TGTGCCAGCAGCTTATGGGGGAACTCCTACAATGAGCAGTTCTTC.

The chain uses TRBV5-1 and TRBJ1-3; 8 bases are a match to TRBD1. CDR3 length: 16 residues. V trimming: 0 bases; J trimming: 3 bases; junction bases outside the gene matches: 5. In germline, CDR1 is SGHRS, CDR2 YFSETQ. CDR3 DNA sequence: TGCGCCAGCAGCTTGGGACAGGGGACTTTTGGAAACACCATATATTTT. This gives the protein CASSLGQGTFGNTIYF.

A note on this clone: Distinct nucleotide sequences in the sample also encode this CDR3. The chain couples TRBV19 to TRBJ1-2, with TRBD1 identical over 8 bases. The germline V gene has CDR1 LNHDA and CDR2 SQIVND (reference sequence). This CDR3 region has 13 residues. V lost 5 bases and J lost 8; bases outside the gene matches: 7. In DNA, the CDR3 is TGTGCCAGTAGTCCGGACAGGGAAGGCGGCTACACCTTC. Translating it yields CASSPDREGGYTF.

The CDR3 is CASKGQGGWNQPQHF. In DNA, the CDR3 is TGTGCCAGCAAAGGGCAGGGGGGATGGAATCAGCCCCAGCATTTT. V gene TRBV2 combines with J gene TRBJ1-5; 7 bases line up with TRBD1. Germline lookup yields CDR1 SNHLY and CDR2 FYNNEI. This CDR3 has 15 amino acids. Trimming cost V 7 bases and J 4 bases; bases outside gene matches: 10.

This clone was observed at least ten times. V is TRBV2 and J is TRBJ1-5; D remains unclear. CDR1 and CDR2 from the germline V gene are SNHLY and FYNNEI. The CDR3 covers 12 residues. Trimming shortened V by 6 bases and J by 7 bases, and 10 bases separated the two germline ends. CDR3 sequence (DNA): TGTGCCAGCAGCCCTGGTTGGCAGCCCCAGCATTTT. Its protein is CASSPGWQPQHF.

The chain joins TRBV27 to TRBJ1-6; D is possibly TRBD1 (5 bases). This CDR3 has 16 amino acids. Deletions cut 3 bases from V and 4 bases from J, with 13 bases between. Looked up from germline, CDR1 is MNHEY and CDR2 is SMNVEV (reference sequence). The CDR3 DNA follows: TGTGCCAGCAGTTTGGGGGAGGAGGGGTATAATTCACCCCTCCACTTT. This gives the protein CASSLGEEGYNSPLHF.

The chain uses TRBV7-9 and TRBJ2-5, with 11 bases that match TRBD1. The length of the CDR3 is 18 residues. Germline CDR1 SEHNR, CDR2 FQNEAQ (reference sequence). V gave up 5 bases and J gave up 2 bases; unmatched junction bases: 13. CDR3 residues: CASSVGQGARLRQETQYF. The CDR3, as DNA: TGTGCCAGCAGCGTAGGACAGGGGGCCCGGCTACGGCAAGAGACCCAGTACTTC.

V gene TRBV7-7 combines with J gene TRBJ1-3; D gene ambiguous. The V gene lost 2 bases and the J gene lost 0 bases, with 14 bases spanning the gap. The length of the CDR3 is 17 residues. Germline V gene data show CDR1 as SSHAT and CDR2 as FNYEAQ (reference sequence). The DNA of the CDR3 is TGTGCCAGCAGCTTAAACAAACTCCCTAGCTCTGGAAACACCATATATTTT. It codes for CASSLNKLPSSGNTIYF.